This TCR beta chain originates from a study of cytomegalovirus exposure and HLA in healthy donors. TCRdb keeps only in-frame clones here, not all; method: immunoSEQ multiplex PCR. The sample lists roughly 100,000 clones, 88% occurring once. The CDR3 spans 14 residues. Trimming stripped 4 bases from V and 1 base from J, with 7 bases between. Germline V gene data show CDR1 as WSHSY and CDR2 as SAAADI. The chain links TRBV10-2 to TRBJ2-2; perhaps TRBD1 as D (6 bases). This receptor was identified in a woman under 30 in good health and CMV-seropositive. The sequenced sample consisted of PBMCs. CDR3 loop: CASSVQGNTGELFF. The DNA of the CDR3 is TGCGCCAGCAGTGTACAGGGGAACACCGGGGAGCTGTTTTTT.